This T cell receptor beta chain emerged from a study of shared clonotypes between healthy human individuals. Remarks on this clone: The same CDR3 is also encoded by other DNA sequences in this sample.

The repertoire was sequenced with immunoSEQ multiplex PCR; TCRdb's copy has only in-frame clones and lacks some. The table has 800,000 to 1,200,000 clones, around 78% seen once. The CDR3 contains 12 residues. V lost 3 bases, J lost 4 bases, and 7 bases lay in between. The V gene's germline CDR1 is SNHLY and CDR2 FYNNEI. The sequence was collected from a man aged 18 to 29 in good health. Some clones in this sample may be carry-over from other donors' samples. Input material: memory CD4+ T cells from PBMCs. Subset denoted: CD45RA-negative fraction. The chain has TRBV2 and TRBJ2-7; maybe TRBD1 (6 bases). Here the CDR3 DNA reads TGTGCCAGCAGTGACAGGGGTTACGAGCAGTACTTC. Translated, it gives CASSDRGYEQYF. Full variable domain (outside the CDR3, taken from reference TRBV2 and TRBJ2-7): EPEVTQTPSHQVTQMGQEVILRCVPISNHLYFYWYRQILGQKVEFLVSFYNNEISEKSEIFDDQFSVERPDGSNFTLKIRSTKLEDSAMYFCASSDRGYEQYFGPGTRLTVT.